The 25 T cell receptor beta chains given below trace back to one sample, sequenced in a study of cytomegalovirus exposure and HLA in healthy donors. The PCR ran on 60 Vbeta and 13 Jbeta primers. Some clones are missing from TCRdb's copy, which holds only in-frame ones; the method was immunoSEQ multiplex PCR. The profile covers about 100,000 clones, with 75% to 80% appearing a single time and roughly 6.2% taken by the ten largest. The sequenced sample consisted of PBMCs. The receptors were gathered from a man aged 60 to 69 in good health and CMV-seropositive.

This clone was seen just once. The rearrangement links TRBV7-8 to TRBJ2-6, with TRBD1 as a possible D gene (5 bases). V lost 4 bases to trimming and J lost 0 bases, with 19 bases between them. CDR1 is SGHVS, CDR2 FQNEAQ, per germline. This CDR3 is built from 19 residues. The DNA of the CDR3 is TGTGCCAGCAGCTCGTATGCGACAGTGGTTAGCTCTGGGGCCAACGTCCTGACTTTC. Protein product: CASSSYATVVSSGANVLTF.

The chain uses TRBV18 and TRBJ2-2, with TRBD2 as a possible D gene (7 bases). Germline CDR1 reads KGHSH; CDR2 reads LQKENI. The CDR3 loop spans 16 amino acids. V was pared by 1 base and J by 6 bases, with 15 bases between. CDR3 nucleotides: TGTGCCAGCTCACCACTGGGACTAACAGGGCCCGGGGAGCTGTTTTTT. Protein sequence: CASSPLGLTGPGELFF. The full variable domain, completed using reference TRBV18 and TRBJ2-2, is NAGVMQNPRHLVRRRGQEARLRCSPMKGHSHVYWYRQLPEEGLKFMVYLQKENIIDESGMPKERFSAEFPKEGPSILRIQQVVRGDSAAYFCASSPLGLTGPGELFFGEGSRLTVL.

The rearrangement joins TRBV6-1 to TRBJ1-5; D is perhaps TRBD1 (6 bases). The CDR3 is 14 amino acids. V was pared by 4 bases and J by 6 bases, with 13 bases between. Germline CDR1 is MNHNS and CDR2 is SASEGT. The CDR3 DNA sequence: TGTGCCAGCAGTGTCCGGACAGTGGGTCAGCCCCAGCATTTT. Translation gives CASSVRTVGQPQHF.

This chain connects TRBV5-1 to TRBJ1-4; D might be TRBD1 (6 bases). The CDR3 consists of 15 residues. Deletions cut 0 bases from V and 7 bases from J, with 13 bases between. Germline CDR1 SGHRS, CDR2 YFSETQ. This CDR3 reads CASSLATGKGEKLFF. The CDR3 DNA reads TGCGCCAGCAGCTTGGCCACAGGGAAGGGTGAAAAACTGTTTTTT.

The chain carries TRBV11-2 and TRBJ1-5; D perhaps matches TRBD1 (6 bases). Trimming shortened V by 5 bases and J by 3 bases, and 11 bases separated the two germline ends. CDR1 is SGHAT, CDR2 FQNNGV, per germline. This CDR3 is 14 amino acids long. CDR3 sequence: CASSPTGFNQPQHF. The DNA of the CDR3 is TGTGCCAGCAGCCCTACAGGGTTCAATCAGCCCCAGCATTTT.

The V call is TRBV18, the J call TRBJ1-2; 8 nucleotides line up with TRBD1. Per the germline V gene, CDR1 is KGHSH and CDR2 is LQKENI. V was clipped by 3 bases and J by 6 bases; unmatched bases: 9. There are 15 residues in the CDR3. CDR3 amino acids: CASSPPGQGVDGYTF. The CDR3 DNA is TGTGCCAGCTCACCGCCAGGACAGGGCGTAGATGGCTACACCTTC.

The genes are TRBV7-9 and TRBJ2-2; 8 bases agree with TRBD1. This CDR3 spans 16 amino acids. V gave up 5 bases and J gave up 1 base; unmatched junction bases: 6. Germline-derived CDR1 and CDR2 are SEHNR and FQNEAQ (reference sequence). CDR3 protein: CASSRPGTGNTGELFF. In DNA form, the CDR3 reads TGTGCCAGCAGCCGTCCCGGGACAGGGAACACCGGGGAGCTGTTTTTT.

The chain combines TRBV4-2 with TRBJ2-3, with 12 bases aligning to TRBD2. V trimming: 0 bases; J trimming: 4 bases; junction bases outside the gene matches: 5. This CDR3 is 17 amino acids long. CDR1 and CDR2 (germline): LGHNA, YNFKEQ. The CDR3 loop reads CASSQEPSGGVADTQYF. CDR3 coding DNA: TGTGCCAGCAGCCAAGAGCCTAGCGGGGGGGTTGCAGATACGCAGTATTTT.

V and J are TRBV11-3 and TRBJ1-1, with D uncertain. V was cut by 5 bases and J by 0 bases, with 7 bases left in between. This CDR3 contains 13 residues. Germline V gene sequence: CDR1 SGHNT, CDR2 YENEEA. The CDR3 bases are TGTGCCAGCAGCCTCACGGTGAACACTGAAGCTTTCTTT. It encodes CASSLTVNTEAFF.

The chain carries TRBV27 and TRBJ1-6; D not resolved. Germline V gene data show CDR1 as MNHEY and CDR2 as SMNVEV (reference sequence). The CDR3 contains 13 residues. V was trimmed by 7 bases and J by 10 bases, leaving 14 bases between them. The CDR3 nucleotides read TGTGCCAGCACCACTCAAGAGAACTCACCCCTCCACTTT. Translating it yields CASTTQENSPLHF.

This chain connects TRBV27 to TRBJ2-2; perhaps TRBD1 as D (6 bases). Deletions cut 5 bases from V and 3 bases from J, with 16 bases between. This CDR3 comprises 16 residues. CDR1 MNHEY and CDR2 SMNVEV come from the germline V gene (reference sequence). For the CDR3, the DNA is TGTGCCAGCAGTAAAACAGGGTTGGCGGACACCGGGGAGCTGTTTTTT. Amino acids: CASSKTGLADTGELFF.

The V call is TRBV13, the J call TRBJ2-7, with D possibly being TRBD1 (5 bases). This CDR3 comprises 14 residues. Germline V gives CDR1 PRHDT, CDR2 FYEKMQ (reference sequence). Trimming removed 1 base at V and 3 bases at J, with 10 bases between. The CDR3 spells CASSLVQGNYEQYF. The CDR3 nucleotides are TGTGCCAGCAGCTTAGTTCAGGGTAACTACGAGCAGTACTTC. Full variable domain (rest looked up from reference TRBV13 and TRBJ2-7): AAGVIQSPRHLIKEKRETATLKCYPIPRHDTVYWYQQGPGQDPQFLISFYEKMQSDKGSIPDRFSAQQFSDYHSELNMSSLELGDSALYFCASSLVQGNYEQYFGPGTRLTVT.

The chain employs TRBV5-6 and TRBJ1-1; TRBD1 aligns across 10 bases. CDR1 is SGHDT, CDR2 YYEEEE, per germline. The V segment lost 4 bases and the J segment 1 base; nucleotides outside the gene matches: 7. The CDR3 covers 16 residues. The DNA for the CDR3 is TGTGCCAGCAGCCCCAGACAGGGGGCGGGGAACACTGAAGCTTTCTTT. This codes for CASSPRQGAGNTEAFF.

The sample holds one count of this clone. V and J are TRBV9 and TRBJ2-3, with D perhaps matching TRBD2 (6 bases). V shed 0 bases and J shed 5 bases, with 13 bases lying between them. The CDR3 sequence is 15 residues long. The germline CDR1 and CDR2 sequences are SGDLS and YYNGEE. DNA of the CDR3: TGTGCCAGCAGCGTAGGGGGAGGAGGAATAGATACGCAGTATTTT. Amino acid sequence: CASSVGGGGIDTQYF.

This clone was seen once. The V gene is TRBV28, the J gene TRBJ1-5; the D gene is possibly TRBD1 (6 bases). Trimming left V 5 bases short and J 1 base short, with 18 bases between. Germline V CDR1 and CDR2: MDHEN, SYDVKM. The CDR3 length is 17 residues. The CDR3 reads CASSLLGGRGSNQPQHF. CDR3 sequence (DNA): TGTGCCAGCAGTCTCCTCGGGGGGCGCGGAAGCAATCAGCCCCAGCATTTT.

The CDR3 loop is CASSHATGESPLHF. The CDR3 DNA is TGTGCCAGCAGCCACGCGACAGGGGAATCACCCCTCCACTTT. The rearrangement uses TRBV5-5 and TRBJ1-6; 8 bases are shared with TRBD1. Germline assignment: CDR1 SGHKS and CDR2 YYEKEE (reference sequence). CDR3 length equals 14 residues. Trimming took 4 bases from V and 10 from J; bases not matched to a gene: 7.

This chain uses TRBV6-1 with TRBJ1-5, with TRBD1 as a possible D gene (5 bases). CDR3 length: 14 residues. The V end lost 5 bases, the J end lost 7 bases, and 15 bases lay between the germline ends. CDR1 and CDR2 from the germline V gene are MNHNS and SASEGT. CDR3 sequence reads: CASSYQGPGQPQHF. The CDR3 DNA follows: TGTGCCAGCAGTTATCAGGGTCCAGGACAGCCCCAGCATTTT.

The chain has TRBV7-6 and TRBJ2-2, with TRBD1 matching 10 bases. CDR1 is SGHVS and CDR2 is FNYEAQ in the germline V gene. The CDR3 covers 14 residues. The trim removed 5 bases at V and 7 bases at J, leaving 4 bases unmatched. DNA for the CDR3: TGTGCCAGCAGCCCTGGGACAGGGGTCGGGGAGCTGTTTTTT. Encoded protein: CASSPGTGVGELFF. Looking up the rest from reference TRBV7-6 and TRBJ2-2 gives the full variable domain: GAGVSQSPRYKVTKRGQDVALRCDPISGHVSLYWYRQALGQGPEFLTYFNYEAQQDKSGLPNDRFSAERPEGSISTLTIQRTEQRDSAMYRCASSPGTGVGELFFGEGSRLTVL.

The rearrangement links TRBV6-5 to TRBJ2-1; TRBD1 matches at 9 bases. This CDR3 spans 16 amino acids. Per the germline V gene, CDR1 is MNHEY and CDR2 is SVGAGI. V lost 4 bases to trimming and J lost 6 bases; unmatched junction nucleotides: 10. CDR3 amino acids: CASSFTGGHYVNEQFF. The DNA for the CDR3 is TGTGCCAGCAGTTTCACAGGGGGCCACTACGTCAATGAGCAGTTCTTC.

The gene calls are TRBV19 and TRBJ2-5, with 10 bases fitting TRBD1. The CDR3 extends over 14 amino acids. CDR1 is LNHDA, CDR2 SQIVND, per germline (reference sequence). V was clipped by 8 bases and J by 4 bases; unmatched bases: 7. The CDR3 sequence: CASAGGQGRETQYF. CDR3 in DNA: TGTGCCAGTGCGGGGGGACAGGGGAGAGAGACCCAGTACTTC.

The gene calls are TRBV6-5 and TRBJ1-3, with a weak D call TRBD1 (5 bases). CDR1 is MNHEY, CDR2 SVGAGI, per germline. V was trimmed by 5 bases and J by 4 bases, leaving 9 bases between them. The CDR3 has 13 amino acids. CDR3 sequence reads: CASSQTVGNTIYF. The CDR3 DNA sequence: TGTGCCAGCAGTCAGACAGTAGGAAACACCATATATTTT.

The CDR3 reads CASSYRGGASYEQYF. For the CDR3, the DNA is TGTGCCAGCAGTTACCGCGGGGGGGCCTCCTACGAGCAGTACTTC. The rearrangement joins TRBV6-6 to TRBJ2-7; 9 bases are shared with TRBD2. From germline, CDR1 is MNHNY and CDR2 SVGAGI (reference sequence). The V segment lost 2 bases and the J segment 0 bases; nucleotides outside the gene matches: 2. The CDR3 sequence is 15 residues long.

The chain has TRBV27 and TRBJ1-5; D is ambiguous. Germline CDR1 is MNHEY and CDR2 is SMNVEV (reference sequence). With 2 bases removed from V and 3 bases from J, the gap between germline ends came to 8 bases. The CDR3 runs to 14 residues. The CDR3 DNA reads as TGTGCCAGCAGTTTAGACGGGGACAATCAGCCCCAGCATTTT. It codes for CASSLDGDNQPQHF.

The CDR3 DNA sequence: TGTGCCAGCAGCCCTCACGCCAGGGTGGTTTCTCACAATGAGCAGTTCTTC. Translating it yields CASSPHARVVSHNEQFF. The rearrangement uses TRBV7-8 and TRBJ2-1, with D maybe TRBD1 (5 bases). Germline assignment: CDR1 SGHVS and CDR2 FQNEAQ. Trimming pared 5 bases from V and 5 bases from J, leaving 22 bases between. The CDR3 runs to 17 residues.

V is TRBV28 and J is TRBJ1-4; TRBD1 aligns across 10 bases. V gave up 8 bases and J gave up 8 bases; unmatched junction bases: 11. CDR1 is MDHEN, CDR2 SYDVKM, per germline. The CDR3 consists of 15 residues. The CDR3 reads CASYNRDRGFEKLFF. CDR3 nucleotide sequence: TGTGCCAGCTATAACCGGGACAGGGGTTTCGAAAAACTGTTTTTT.